The T cell receptor beta chain under discussion was sequenced for a study of cytomegalovirus exposure and HLA in healthy donors. Overall study results and limits: While the bulk of TCR sequences proved rare, some public TCRs turned up in many donors. Sequencing had likely introduced a cluster of highly shared sequence variants as an artifact.

This clone was observed a handful of times. Its specificity is unknown. The study ran its PCR with 60 Vbeta and 13 Jbeta primers. The repertoire was sequenced with immunoSEQ multiplex PCR; TCRdb's copy has only in-frame clones and lacks some. The table records 100,000 to 150,000 clones, approximately 80% of them present only once. Germline V gene sequence: CDR1 SGDLS, CDR2 YYNGEE. V was cut by 4 bases and J by 8 bases, with 18 bases left in between. CDR3 length: 14 residues. Sequenced: PBMCs. This sequence joins TRBV9 and TRBJ1-2, with D perhaps TRBD1 (6 bases). The TCR sequence derives from a man in his thirties or forties in good health and CMV-seropositive. CDR3 nucleotide sequence: TGTGCCAGCAGCCCTCCCGGGGGGGCAAAAGGCTACACCTTC. The encoded protein is CASSPPGGAKGYTF.